Shown below are 30 T cell receptor beta chains from a single sample sequenced in a study of cytomegalovirus exposure and HLA in healthy donors. Using immunoSEQ multiplex PCR, the repertoire was profiled, and TCRdb retains in-frame clones only, with some absent. The table records roughly 56,000 clones, about 92% of them present only once. The sequenced sample consisted of PBMCs. The source of these receptors is a woman in her late teens or twenties in good health and CMV-seropositive.

The chain combines TRBV30 with TRBJ1-2; 7 bases line up with TRBD1. Germline lookup yields CDR1 GTSNPN and CDR2 SVGIG (reference sequence). The length of the CDR3 is 15 residues. The ends lost 6 bases at V and 10 bases at J; junction bases unmatched: 20. CDR3 residues: CACGLRDRQIGIYTF. The CDR3 DNA reads as TGTGCCTGTGGACTCCGGGACAGACAAATTGGGATCTACACCTTC.

This chain connects TRBV11-3 to TRBJ2-7; 8 bases are shared with TRBD1. Germline lookup yields CDR1 SGHNT and CDR2 YENEEA. With 1 base clipped from V and 2 bases from J, the junction kept 4 bases outside the gene matches. CDR3 length equals 15 residues. The CDR3 DNA follows: TGTGCCAGCAGCTTAGGGACAGGGTCCACCTACGAGCAGTACTTC. Its protein product is CASSLGTGSTYEQYF.

The V call is TRBV18, the J call TRBJ2-3, with 7 bases fitting TRBD1. The CDR3 is 17 residues long. The junction had 13 bases not matched to a gene; V was cut back by 3 bases and J by 4 bases. Germline CDR1 KGHSH, CDR2 LQKENI. The CDR3 DNA sequence: TGTGCCAGCTCACCGTTCCCGGGACAGCGAGGCTCAGATACGCAGTATTTT. It codes for CASSPFPGQRGSDTQYF.

The V and J genes are TRBV2 and TRBJ1-2; D may be TRBD1 (6 bases). Per the germline V gene, CDR1 is SNHLY and CDR2 is FYNNEI. The CDR3 contains 13 residues. The ends were cut back, 5 bases at V and 4 bases at J, with 11 bases in the middle. In DNA, the CDR3 is TGTGCCAGCAGTAACGGACAGATCTATGGCTACACCTTC. Amino acids: CASSNGQIYGYTF.

As for this clone: The junction and the germline gene differ at one end; a read error may be behind it. This sequence joins TRBV27 and TRBJ2-5; 14 nucleotides agree with TRBD2. The CDR3 totals 15 residues. From germline, CDR1 is MNHEY and CDR2 SMNVEV (reference sequence). The CDR3 nucleotides read TGTGCCAGCAGTTCCACCGGGACTAGCGGGGGAAGGCTTGACTTC. It yields the protein CASSSTGTSGGRLDF.

CDR3 in amino acids: CASSHPRGSNQPQHF. CDR3 coding DNA: TGTGCCAGTAGTCACCCAAGGGGTAGCAATCAGCCCCAGCATTTT. The rearrangement joins TRBV19 to TRBJ1-5; TRBD1 is a possible D gene (5 bases). The CDR3 length is 15 residues. CDR1 and CDR2 from the germline V gene are LNHDA and SQIVND (reference sequence). The ends were cut back, 5 bases at V and 0 bases at J, with 11 bases in the middle.

This chain links TRBV5-1 with TRBJ2-1, with 8 bases aligning to TRBD2. V was pared by 7 bases and J by 0 bases, with 3 bases of the junction left unmatched. In germline, CDR1 is SGHRS, CDR2 YFSETQ. The length of the CDR3 is 14 residues. The chain's CDR3 is CASAGTSSYNEQFF. CDR3 DNA sequence: TGCGCCAGCGCCGGGACTAGCTCCTACAATGAGCAGTTCTTC.

The gene calls are TRBV5-5 and TRBJ2-7; 8 bases are a match to TRBD1. V was pared by 4 bases and J by 1 base, with 4 bases of the junction left unmatched. Germline V gene data show CDR1 as SGHKS and CDR2 as YYEKEE (reference sequence). This CDR3 region has 14 residues. In DNA, the CDR3 is TGTGCCAGCAGCCGGACAGGGCCTTCCTACGAGCAGTACTTC. The encoded protein is CASSRTGPSYEQYF.

The V and J genes are TRBV7-9 and TRBJ2-5; 12 nucleotides match TRBD2. Matching the DNA end better, TRBJ2-7 makes the J call doubtful. This CDR3 is built from 16 residues. The germline CDR1 and CDR2 sequences are SEHNR and FQNEAQ (reference sequence). CDR3 region: CASSLVPSGGAGEQYF. The DNA of the CDR3 is TGTGCCAGCAGCTTAGTCCCTAGCGGGGGGGCCGGCGAGCAGTACTTC.

This rearrangement joins TRBV6-5 to TRBJ2-7; 14 bases are a match to TRBD2. The CDR3 is 14 residues long. Germline-derived CDR1 and CDR2 are MNHEY and SVGAGI. With 6 bases clipped from V and 2 bases from J, the junction kept 0 bases outside the gene matches. The DNA for the CDR3 is TGTGCCAGCAGGGGACTAGCGGGGGCCTACGAGCAGTACTTC. Translation: CASRGLAGAYEQYF.

The chain links TRBV4-3 to TRBJ2-2, with D maybe TRBD2 (6 bases). Germline CDR1 and CDR2: LGHNA and YSLEER. Trimming took 0 bases from V and 1 from J, leaving 9 bases between them. The CDR3 runs 16 residues. CDR3 loop: CASSQEEGMNTGELFF. The CDR3 coding sequence is TGCGCCAGCAGCCAAGAGGAGGGGATGAACACCGGGGAGCTGTTTTTT.

This chain links TRBV6-6 with TRBJ2-3; D is unclear. This CDR3 is 15 amino acids long. The V gene lost 6 bases and the J gene lost 0 bases, with 13 bases spanning the gap. Germline V lookup: CDR1 MNHNY, CDR2 SVGAGI (reference sequence). CDR3: CASRKGAGSTDTQYF. The CDR3 DNA reads as TGTGCCAGCAGAAAAGGCGCAGGAAGCACAGATACGCAGTATTTT.

V gene TRBV28 combines with J gene TRBJ1-2; 7 bases align to TRBD1. The CDR3 runs to 15 residues. Germline trimming cut 7 bases from V and 2 bases from J; bases unmatched to any gene: 10. Germline V CDR1 and CDR2: MDHEN, SYDVKM. CDR3: CASTLMSTGNYGYTF. CDR3 nucleotide sequence: TGTGCCAGCACTCTGATGTCGACAGGGAACTATGGCTACACCTTC.

The chain recombines TRBV9 with TRBJ2-3, with 8 nucleotides matching TRBD2. From germline, CDR1 is SGDLS and CDR2 YYNGEE. J lost 2 bases, V lost 0 bases, and 5 bases had no gene match. This CDR3 is built from 16 residues. CDR3 in DNA: TGTGCCAGCAGCGTAGGTGGGACTAGACTCACAGATACGCAGTATTTT. This sequence encodes CASSVGGTRLTDTQYF. Full variable domain (missing parts from reference TRBV9 and TRBJ2-3): DSGVTQTPKHLITATGQRVTLRCSPRSGDLSVYWYQQSLDQGLQFLIQYYNGEERAKGNILERFSAQQFPDLHSELNLSSLELGDSALYFCASSVGGTRLTDTQYFGPGTRLTVL.

This chain joins TRBV30 and TRBJ1-5, with D possibly being TRBD1 (5 bases). V was trimmed by 3 bases and J by 4 bases, leaving 10 bases between them. The CDR3 has 13 residues. In germline, CDR1 is GTSNPN, CDR2 SVGIG (reference sequence). The chain's CDR3 is CAWRGRGNQPQHF. The CDR3 nucleotides read TGTGCCTGGAGAGGTCGGGGGAATCAGCCCCAGCATTTT.

This rearrangement joins TRBV7-6 to TRBJ2-1; 7 bases line up with TRBD1. The CDR3 is 17 residues long. Germline-derived CDR1 and CDR2 are SGHVS and FNYEAQ. V trimming: 5 bases; J trimming: 5 bases; junction bases outside the gene matches: 15. CDR3 region: CASSLYSLKGADNEQFF. CDR3 DNA: TGTGCCAGCAGCCTGTATAGTCTTAAGGGGGCGGACAATGAGCAGTTCTTC.

A note on this clone: One base away lies a much larger clone, so this may be a sequencing read error. V is TRBV6-4 and J is TRBJ2-3, with 14 bases that match TRBD2. The CDR3 consists of 15 residues. V dropped 4 bases and J dropped 4; count of bases not matched to a gene: 1. Per germline, CDR1 MRHNA and CDR2 SNTAGT. The CDR3 spells CASSGLAGGPDTQYF. CDR3 nucleotide sequence: TGTGCCAGCAGTGGACTAGCGGGGGGGCCAGATACGCAGTATTTT.

The chain employs TRBV5-1 and TRBJ2-2, with TRBD1 matching over 9 bases. Germline values: CDR1 SGHRS, CDR2 YFSETQ. The ends lost 0 bases at V and 6 bases at J; junction bases unmatched: 3. The CDR3 runs to 15 residues. The CDR3 protein is CASSLDRGRAGELFF. The DNA for the CDR3 is TGCGCCAGCAGCTTGGACAGGGGGCGGGCCGGGGAGCTGTTTTTT.

V is TRBV7-2 and J is TRBJ2-7; TRBD1 matches at 10 bases. Losses at the gene ends were 4 bases for V and 6 bases for J; bases not matched to a gene: 15. CDR3 length equals 17 residues. Germline CDR1 reads SGHTA; CDR2 reads FQGNSA. The CDR3 DNA reads TGTGCCAGCAGCTATCGCCCCCCCGGGACAGGGGAAGGCGAGCAGTACTTC. Protein product: CASSYRPPGTGEGEQYF.

This chain joins TRBV10-3 and TRBJ1-3; 8 nucleotides match TRBD1. CDR1 ENHRY and CDR2 SYGVKD come from the germline V gene. The CDR3 sequence is 14 residues long. With V trimmed by 10 bases and J by 4 bases, 9 bases remained unmatched. DNA of the CDR3: TGTGCCACCGGACAGGGACTTGAAGGAAACACCATATATTTT. Translating gives CATGQGLEGNTIYF.

The chain is built from TRBV6-5 and TRBJ2-2; the D gene is possibly TRBD2 (6 bases). Trimming removed 6 bases at V and 7 bases at J, with 15 bases between. Looked up from germline, CDR1 is MNHEY and CDR2 is SVGAGI. CDR3 size: 14 residues. Here the CDR3 reads CASSQAGLHGELFF. CDR3 DNA sequence: TGTGCCAGCAGCCAGGCGGGATTACACGGGGAGCTGTTTTTT.

The gene calls are TRBV19 and TRBJ1-2; 9 bases are shared with TRBD1. Germline loops: CDR1 LNHDA, CDR2 SQIVND (reference sequence). Germline trimming cut 3 bases from V and 7 bases from J; bases unmatched to any gene: 6. This CDR3 contains 14 residues. The CDR3 nucleotides read TGTGCCAGTAGTATTGAACAGGGGGCACGTGGCTACACCTTC. Its protein is CASSIEQGARGYTF.

The chain is built from TRBV29-1 and TRBJ1-1, with 9 bases fitting TRBD1. The ends lost 4 bases at V and 7 bases at J; junction bases unmatched: 7. Germline CDR1 reads SQVTM; CDR2 reads ANQGSEA. The CDR3 has 13 residues. The CDR3 spells CSVAGQGKGEAFF. The CDR3 DNA reads TGCAGCGTTGCGGGACAGGGAAAGGGTGAAGCTTTCTTT.

The V gene is TRBV11-2, the J gene TRBJ1-6; possible D gene TRBD1, 6 bases. The ends were cut back, 5 bases at V and 2 bases at J, with 10 bases in the middle. This CDR3 comprises 15 residues. The germline CDR1 and CDR2 sequences are SGHAT and FQNNGV. CDR3 nucleotide sequence: TGTGCCAGCAGCCTCCGACAGGCCTATAATTCACCCCTCCACTTT. This gives the protein CASSLRQAYNSPLHF.

This chain joins TRBV7-2 and TRBJ2-7; TRBD1 is a possible D gene (6 bases). There are 15 residues in the CDR3. Trimming took 1 base from V and 4 from J, leaving 14 bases between them. Germline lookup yields CDR1 SGHTA and CDR2 FQGNSA. The CDR3 sequence is CASSLGRGVGYEQYF. The CDR3 DNA reads TGTGCCAGCAGCTTAGGCAGGGGCGTCGGGTACGAGCAGTACTTC. Full variable domain (rest looked up from reference TRBV7-2 and TRBJ2-7): GAGVSQSPSNKVTEKGKDVELRCDPISGHTALYWYRQSLGQGLEFLIYFQGNSAPDKSGLPSDRFSAERTGGSVSTLTIQRTQQEDSAVYLCASSLGRGVGYEQYFGPGTRLTVT.

The V gene is TRBV9, the J gene TRBJ1-2; D is unclear. The CDR3 is 15 residues long. The V and J ends lost 0 bases and 8 bases respectively, with 17 bases between them. Germline CDR1 is SGDLS and CDR2 is YYNGEE. The chain's CDR3 is CASSVGLAGPRGYTF. In nucleotides, the CDR3 is TGTGCCAGCAGCGTAGGATTGGCGGGCCCTAGAGGCTACACCTTC.

The chain joins TRBV28 to TRBJ2-3; the match to TRBD1 covers 9 bases. Germline CDR1 and CDR2: MDHEN and SYDVKM. J was trimmed by 7 bases and V by 6 bases; bases with no gene match: 8. The CDR3 is 14 amino acids. Here the CDR3 reads CASRYPGQGHTQYF. CDR3 in DNA: TGTGCCAGCAGATATCCGGGACAGGGACATACGCAGTATTTT.

V gene TRBV2 combines with J gene TRBJ1-1; D ambiguous. The CDR3 spans 14 residues. The V end lost 6 bases, the J end lost 4 bases, and 15 bases lay between the germline ends. Germline V gene sequence: CDR1 SNHLY, CDR2 FYNNEI. Here the CDR3 DNA reads TGTGCCAGCAGGAACCCACGGAGAAGCACTGAAGCTTTCTTT. This gives the protein CASRNPRRSTEAFF. Together with reference TRBV2 and TRBJ1-1, the CDR3 gives the full variable domain: EPEVTQTPSHQVTQMGQEVILRCVPISNHLYFYWYRQILGQKVEFLVSFYNNEISEKSEIFDDQFSVERPDGSNFTLKIRSTKLEDSAMYFCASRNPRRSTEAFFGQGTRLTVV.

This clone occurred once. The chain recombines TRBV9 with TRBJ2-7; 7 positions match TRBD1. CDR1 is SGDLS and CDR2 is YYNGEE in the germline V gene. This CDR3 contains 15 residues. The V segment lost 4 bases and the J segment 3 bases; nucleotides outside the gene matches: 10. The CDR3 bases are TGTGCCAGCAGCTCAGGGGTGACAGGGCTCTACGAGCAGTACTTC. Protein product: CASSSGVTGLYEQYF.

The chain recombines TRBV6-5 with TRBJ1-6; TRBD1 matches at 9 bases. The CDR3 is 14 amino acids. V was clipped by 4 bases and J by 9 bases; unmatched bases: 4. CDR1 and CDR2 from the germline V gene are MNHEY and SVGAGI. Here the CDR3 DNA reads TGTGCCAGCAGTTCAGCGACAGGGGGTTCACCCCTCCACTTT. Protein sequence: CASSSATGGSPLHF.